A single T cell receptor (beta chain) is shown here with its context. What it binds is not known. Indicated time point: after dendritic cell vaccination, including at tumor progression/relapse. No glioblastoma patient carried an isocitrate dehydrogenase mutation. These data come from a study of glioma-infiltrating T cells after dendritic cell vaccination. At the level of the study: Dendritic cells derived from monocytes and pulsed with autologous tumor lysate formed the vaccine.

Germline V gene sequence: CDR1 SGHAT, CDR2 FQDESV (reference sequence). After removal of 2 bases from V and 3 bases from J, the junction contained 9 bases not matched to a gene. The CDR3 runs 16 residues. Study-level points and caveats: Few patients contributed both blood and tumor specimens. Longer survival after dendritic cell vaccination followed higher pretreatment TIL content.

The method was immunoSEQ multiplex PCR; TCRdb's version includes in-frame clones alone and lacks a portion of them. Of 85,000 or so clones in the sample, about 85% were seen once. V is TRBV11-1 and J is TRBJ2-7, with 8 positions matching TRBD2. The specimen comprised blood, sampled after dendritic cell vaccination. The sequence was obtained from a human donor with glioblastoma. CDR3 coding DNA: TGTGCCAGCAGCTTATATGGTAGCGGGAACCTCTACGAGCAGTACTTC. Encoded protein: CASSLYGSGNLYEQYF.